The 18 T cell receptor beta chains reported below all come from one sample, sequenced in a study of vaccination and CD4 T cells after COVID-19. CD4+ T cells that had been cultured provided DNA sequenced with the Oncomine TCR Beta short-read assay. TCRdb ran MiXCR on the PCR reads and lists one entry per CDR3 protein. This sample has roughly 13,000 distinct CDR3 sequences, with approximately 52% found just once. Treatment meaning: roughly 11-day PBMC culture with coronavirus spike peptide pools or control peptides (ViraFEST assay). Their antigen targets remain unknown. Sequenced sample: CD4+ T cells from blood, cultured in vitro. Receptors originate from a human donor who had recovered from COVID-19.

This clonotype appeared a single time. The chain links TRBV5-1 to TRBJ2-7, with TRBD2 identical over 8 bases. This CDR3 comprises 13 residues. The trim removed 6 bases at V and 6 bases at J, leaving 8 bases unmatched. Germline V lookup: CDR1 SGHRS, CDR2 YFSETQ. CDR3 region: CASKTAGVGEQYF. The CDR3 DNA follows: TGCGCCAGCAAAACAGCGGGAGTGGGCGAGCAGTACTTC.

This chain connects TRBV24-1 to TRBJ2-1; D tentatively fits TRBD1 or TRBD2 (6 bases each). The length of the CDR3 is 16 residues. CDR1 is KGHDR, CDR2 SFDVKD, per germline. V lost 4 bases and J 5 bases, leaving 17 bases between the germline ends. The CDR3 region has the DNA TGTGCCACCAGTGAACCCACCCTTGGGGGGCACAATGAGCAGTTCTTC. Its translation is CATSEPTLGGHNEQFF.

The CDR3 DNA follows: TGTGCCAGCAGAAGCGGCTACGAGCAGTACTTC. It is translated as CASRSGYEQYF. The genes are TRBV6-1 and TRBJ2-7; perhaps TRBD2 as D (5 bases). CDR1 is MNHNS and CDR2 is SASEGT in the germline V gene. The CDR3 covers 11 residues. V was cut by 6 bases and J by 3 bases, with 6 bases left in between.

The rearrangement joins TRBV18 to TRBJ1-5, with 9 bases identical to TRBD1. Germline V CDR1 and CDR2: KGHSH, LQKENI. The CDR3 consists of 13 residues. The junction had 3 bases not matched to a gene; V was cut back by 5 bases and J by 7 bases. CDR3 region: CASSRDRVQPQHF. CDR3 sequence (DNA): TGTGCCAGCTCAAGGGACAGGGTCCAGCCCCAGCATTTT. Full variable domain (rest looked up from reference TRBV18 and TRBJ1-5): NAGVMQNPRHLVRRRGQEARLRCSPMKGHSHVYWYRQLPEEGLKFMVYLQKENIIDESGMPKERFSAEFPKEGPSILRIQQVVRGDSAAYFCASSRDRVQPQHFGDGTRLSIL.

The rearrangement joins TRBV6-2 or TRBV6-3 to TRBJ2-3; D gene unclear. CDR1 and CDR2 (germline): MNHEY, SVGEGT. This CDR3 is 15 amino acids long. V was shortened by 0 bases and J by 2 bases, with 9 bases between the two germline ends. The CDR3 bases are TGTGCCAGCAGTTACTCAGGTGCAGTCACAGATACGCAGTATTTT. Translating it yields CASSYSGAVTDTQYF.

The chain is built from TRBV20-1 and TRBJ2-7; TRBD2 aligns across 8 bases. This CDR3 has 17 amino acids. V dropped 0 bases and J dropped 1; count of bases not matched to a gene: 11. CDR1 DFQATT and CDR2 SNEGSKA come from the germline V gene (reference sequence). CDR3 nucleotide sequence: TGCAGTGCTAGAGATACCAGCGGGAGTTTCGGGTCCTACGAGCAGTACTTC. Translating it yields CSARDTSGSFGSYEQYF.

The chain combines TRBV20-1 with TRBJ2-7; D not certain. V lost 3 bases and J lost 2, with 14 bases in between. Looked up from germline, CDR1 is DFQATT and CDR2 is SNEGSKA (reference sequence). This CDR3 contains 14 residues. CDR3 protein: CSASLQTHPYEQYF. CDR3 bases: TGCAGTGCTAGCCTACAGACTCACCCCTACGAGCAGTACTTC.

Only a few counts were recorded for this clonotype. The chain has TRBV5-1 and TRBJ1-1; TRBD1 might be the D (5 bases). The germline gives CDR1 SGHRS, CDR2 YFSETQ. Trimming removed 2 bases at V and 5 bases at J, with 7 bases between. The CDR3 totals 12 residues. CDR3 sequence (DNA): TGCGCCAGCAGCTTCGGGGGAACTGAAGCTTTCTTT. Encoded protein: CASSFGGTEAFF.

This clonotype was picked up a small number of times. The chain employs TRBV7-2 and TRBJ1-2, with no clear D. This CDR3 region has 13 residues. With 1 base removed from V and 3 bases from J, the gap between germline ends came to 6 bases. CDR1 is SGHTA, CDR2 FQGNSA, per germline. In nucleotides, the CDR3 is TGTGCCAGCAGCTTAGAAGCCTACTATGGCTACACCTTC. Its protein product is CASSLEAYYGYTF.

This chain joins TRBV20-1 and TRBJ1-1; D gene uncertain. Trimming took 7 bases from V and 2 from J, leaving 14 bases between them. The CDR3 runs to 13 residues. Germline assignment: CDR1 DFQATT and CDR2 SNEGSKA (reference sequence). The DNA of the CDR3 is TGCAGTGGAGATCTCAGACCCAACACTGAAGCTTTCTTT. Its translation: CSGDLRPNTEAFF.

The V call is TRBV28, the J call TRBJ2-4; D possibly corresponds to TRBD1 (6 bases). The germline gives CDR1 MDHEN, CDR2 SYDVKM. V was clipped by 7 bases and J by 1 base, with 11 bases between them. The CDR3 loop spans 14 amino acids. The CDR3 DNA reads TGTGCCAGCAATACAGGGTCTGCCAAAAACATTCAGTACTTC. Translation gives CASNTGSAKNIQYF.

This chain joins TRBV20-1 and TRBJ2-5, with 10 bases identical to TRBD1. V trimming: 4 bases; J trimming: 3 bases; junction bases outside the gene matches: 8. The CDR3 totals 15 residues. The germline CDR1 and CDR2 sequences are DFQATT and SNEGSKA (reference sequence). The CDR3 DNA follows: TGCAGTGCTACAATCGGGACAGGGGTTGAAGAGACCCAGTACTTC. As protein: CSATIGTGVEETQYF.

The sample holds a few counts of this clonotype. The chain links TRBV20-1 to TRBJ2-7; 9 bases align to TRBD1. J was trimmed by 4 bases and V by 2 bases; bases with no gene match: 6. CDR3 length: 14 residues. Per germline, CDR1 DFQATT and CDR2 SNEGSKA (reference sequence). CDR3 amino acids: CSARRGDREYEQYF. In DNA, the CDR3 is TGCAGTGCTAGAAGGGGGGACAGGGAATACGAGCAGTACTTC.

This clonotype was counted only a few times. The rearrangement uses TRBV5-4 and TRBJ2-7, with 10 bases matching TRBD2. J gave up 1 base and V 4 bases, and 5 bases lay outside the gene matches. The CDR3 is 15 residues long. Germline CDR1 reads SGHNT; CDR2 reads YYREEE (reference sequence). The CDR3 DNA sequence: TGTGCCAGCAGCACGGGAGCGGGAGGGTCCTACGAGCAGTACTTC. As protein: CASSTGAGGSYEQYF.

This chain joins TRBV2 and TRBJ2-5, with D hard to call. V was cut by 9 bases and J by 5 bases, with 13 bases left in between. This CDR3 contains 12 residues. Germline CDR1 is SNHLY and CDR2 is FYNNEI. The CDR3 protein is CASKLIGETQYF. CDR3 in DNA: TGTGCCAGTAAATTGATCGGGGAGACCCAGTACTTC.

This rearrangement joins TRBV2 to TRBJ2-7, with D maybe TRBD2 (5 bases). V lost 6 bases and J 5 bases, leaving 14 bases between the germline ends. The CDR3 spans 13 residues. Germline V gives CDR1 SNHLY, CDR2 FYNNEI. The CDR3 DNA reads TGTGCCAGCAGACCCACTAGTAACCACGAGCAGTACTTC. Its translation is CASRPTSNHEQYF. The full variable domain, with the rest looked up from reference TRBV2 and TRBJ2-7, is EPEVTQTPSHQVTQMGQEVILRCVPISNHLYFYWYRQILGQKVEFLVSFYNNEISEKSEIFDDQFSVERPDGSNFTLKIRSTKLEDSAMYFCASRPTSNHEQYFGPGTRLTVT.

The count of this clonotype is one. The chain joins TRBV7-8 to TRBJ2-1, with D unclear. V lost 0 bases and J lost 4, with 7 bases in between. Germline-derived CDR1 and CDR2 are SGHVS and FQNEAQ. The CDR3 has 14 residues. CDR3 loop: CASSLAHLYNEQFF. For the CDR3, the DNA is TGTGCCAGCAGCTTAGCGCACTTGTACAATGAGCAGTTCTTC. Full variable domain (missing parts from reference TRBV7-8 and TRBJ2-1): GAGVSQSPRYKVAKRGQDVALRCDPISGHVSLFWYQQALGQGPEFLTYFQNEAQLDKSGLPSDRFFAERPEGSVSTLKIQRTQQEDSAVYLCASSLAHLYNEQFFGPGTRLTVL.

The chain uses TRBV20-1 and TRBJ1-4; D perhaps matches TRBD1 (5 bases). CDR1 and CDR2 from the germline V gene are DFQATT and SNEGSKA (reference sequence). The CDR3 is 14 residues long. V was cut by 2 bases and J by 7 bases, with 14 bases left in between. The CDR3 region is CSARPGTGSEKLFF. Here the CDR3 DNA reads TGCAGTGCTAGACCCGGCACAGGTAGTGAAAAACTGTTTTTT.